A selection of T cell receptor beta chains follows, all from one sample in a study. TCRdb re-called the 5' RACE reads with MiXCR, one entry per CDR3 protein. The sample lists about 43,000 distinct CDR3 sequences; less than 35% were seen once. The specimen sequenced was memory CD4+ T cells sorted from a lymph node. The receptors here all came from a female donor with breast cancer. CDR3s include the opening cysteine and the closing phenylalanine or tryptophan. A D gene is named only where the DNA matches it firmly. Only some rows state a clone size, as once, few, many or a class for expanded clones.

TRBJ2-2 | TRBV7-3 | TRBD2 | NA | CASSLGGRGTGERFF | TGTGCCAGCAGCTTAGGCGGGAGAGGTACCGGGGAGCGGTTTTTT
TRBJ2-4 | TRBV2 | NA | few | CASLRDIRGNIQYF | TGTGCCAGCCTTAGGGACATTAGGGGCAACATTCAGTACTTC
TRBJ1-1 | TRBV7-2 | NA | NA | CASSIFDGGEAFF | TGTGCCAGCAGCATCTTCGACGGGGGTGAAGCTTTCTTT
TRBJ2-7 | TRBV9 | TRBD2 | few | CASSFHGTSGPYEQYF | TGTGCCAGCAGCTTCCACGGGACTAGCGGGCCCTACGAGCAGTACTTC
TRBJ2-5 | TRBV28 | NA | NA | CASSVTEIETQYF | TGTGCCAGCAGTGTGACAGAGATAGAGACCCAGTACTTC
TRBJ2-7 | TRBV5-1 | TRBD1 | once | CTSSSGQLSYEQYF | TGCACCAGCAGCTCGGGACAGCTCTCCTACGAGCAGTACTTC
TRBJ2-3 | TRBV6-5 | TRBD2 | few | CASSGTSRTLTDTQYF | TGTGCCAGCAGTGGGACTAGCCGAACACTCACAGATACGCAGTATTTT
TRBJ2-7 | TRBV7-9 | NA | NA | CAITGSETYEQYF | TGTGCCATCACGGGTAGCGAGACCTACGAGCAGTACTTC
TRBJ2-5 | TRBV10-2 | NA | NA | CASRDIAGETQYF | TGCGCCAGCAGGGACATAGCAGGGGAGACCCAGTACTTC
TRBJ2-3 | TRBV7-9 | NA | few | CASIKAGTDTQYF | TGTGCCAGCATCAAGGCAGGGACAGATACGCAGTATTTT
TRBJ2-1 | TRBV12-3/TRBV12-4 | NA | NA | CASSRLERVYNEQFF | TGTGCCAGCAGCCGACTTGAGCGGGTTTACAATGAGCAGTTCTTC
TRBJ2-2 | TRBV5-1 | NA | few | CASSLAWGLAGELFF | TGCGCCAGCAGCTTGGCCTGGGGGCTGGCCGGGGAGCTGTTTTTT
TRBJ2-3 | TRBV20-1 | TRBD2 | NA | CSAVSRTSGADTQYF | TGCAGTGCTGTTTCCAGGACTAGCGGCGCAGATACGCAGTATTTT
TRBJ2-1 | TRBV7-8 | TRBD1 | few | CASSLGGTGYFF | TGTGCCAGCAGCTTAGGGGGGACAGGGTATTTCTTC
TRBJ1-1 | TRBV6-5 | NA | NA | CASEGGNTEAFF | TGTGCCAGCGAGGGCGGGAACACTGAAGCTTTCTTT
TRBJ1-1 | TRBV5-1 | NA | few | CASSLNGKGTEAFF | TGCGCCAGCAGCTTGAATGGGAAGGGAACTGAAGCTTTCTTT
TRBJ1-3 | TRBV10-1 | TRBD1 | NA | CASTSGDSSGNTIYF | TGCGCCAGCACCTCCGGGGACAGCTCTGGAAACACCATATATTTT
TRBJ2-7 | TRBV5-1 | NA | few | CASSPGTASYEQYF | TGCGCCAGCAGCCCCGGGACGGCTTCCTACGAGCAGTACTTC
TRBJ2-7 | TRBV20-1 | NA | NA | CSARGRRLSYEQYF | TGCAGTGCTAGAGGCAGGCGCCTCTCCTACGAGCAGTACTTC
TRBJ2-3 | TRBV20-1 | TRBD2 | many | CSATDLAGGRDTQYF | TGCAGTGCTACCGATCTAGCGGGAGGGCGAGATACGCAGTATTTT
TRBJ1-5 | TRBV28 | NA | few | CASSLRALYSNQPQHF | TGTGCCAGCAGTTTACGGGCACTGTATAGCAATCAGCCCCAGCATTTT
TRBJ2-1 | TRBV7-2 | TRBD2 | NA | CASSAGGHEQFF | TGTGCCAGTTCGGCGGGAGGGCATGAGCAGTTCTTC
TRBJ2-7 | TRBV28 | NA | NA | CASSLFRGYSYEQYF | TGTGCCAGCAGTTTATTCCGGGGTTATTCCTACGAGCAGTACTTC
TRBJ2-1 | TRBV28 | TRBD2 | once | CASSLQPGLAYNVQFF | TGTGCCAGCAGTTTGCAGCCGGGACTAGCGTACAATGTGCAGTTCTTC
TRBJ2-7 | TRBV28 | TRBD1 | NA | CASSYRDRGSYEQYF | TGTGCCAGCAGTTACCGGGACAGGGGCTCCTACGAGCAGTACTTC
TRBJ2-5 | TRBV6-2/TRBV6-3 | TRBD2 | NA | CASRLAGSQETQYF | TGTGCCAGCAGGTTAGCGGGGAGCCAAGAGACCCAGTACTTC
TRBJ1-1 | TRBV5-1 | NA | NA | CASSLNTEAFF | TGCGCCAGCAGCTTGAACACTGAAGCTTTCTTT
TRBJ2-7 | TRBV7-3 | TRBD1 | NA | CASSTYGQGAGEQYF | TGTGCCAGCAGCACCTACGGACAGGGGGCAGGCGAGCAGTACTTC
TRBJ1-6 | TRBV27 | NA | once | CASRRRQDYNSPLHF | TGTGCCAGCCGCCGAAGACAGGATTATAATTCACCCCTCCACTTT
TRBJ2-5 | TRBV7-9 | NA | few | CASSPDPFPQETQYF | TGTGCCAGCAGCCCGGATCCCTTCCCCCAAGAGACCCAGTACTTC
TRBJ2-7 | TRBV20-1 | TRBD1 | few | CSARFPGQGDEQYF | TGCAGTGCTAGATTTCCAGGACAGGGAGACGAGCAGTACTTC
TRBJ2-5 | TRBV9 | NA | NA | CASSVTGSGETQYF | TGTGCCAGCAGCGTTACGGGGTCAGGGGAGACCCAGTACTTC
TRBJ2-5 | TRBV20-1 | NA | many | CSAPTRYQETQYF | TGCAGTGCCCCGACTCGGTACCAAGAGACCCAGTACTTC
TRBJ1-2 | TRBV4-1 | NA | few | CASSQAGPRGYGYTF | TGCGCCAGCAGCCAAGCCGGGCCCCGCGGATATGGCTACACCTTC
TRBJ1-1 | TRBV7-9 | NA | few | CASSYRLDKPEAFF | TGTGCCAGCAGCTATAGGCTTGACAAGCCTGAAGCTTTCTTT
TRBJ2-1 | TRBV6-2/TRBV6-3 | NA | NA | CASNQGIEQFF | TGTGCCAGCAATCAGGGAATTGAGCAGTTCTTC
TRBJ2-1 | TRBV7-9 | TRBD2 | NA | CASSSGRLAGVIYEQFF | TGTGCCAGCAGCTCCGGCCGGCTAGCGGGAGTGATCTATGAGCAGTTCTTC
TRBJ2-4 | TRBV7-7 | NA | NA | CASSLKESLGNIQYF | TGTGCCAGCAGCTTAAAGGAGAGCCTCGGGAACATTCAGTACTTC
TRBJ2-7 | TRBV11-2 | TRBD2 | few | CASSMGLAGDEQYF | TGTGCTAGCAGCATGGGACTAGCGGGAGACGAGCAGTACTTC
TRBJ2-1 | TRBV20-1 | TRBD2 | NA | CSARDPVGGGEQFF | TGCAGTGCTAGAGACCCCGTTGGCGGGGGTGAGCAGTTCTTC
TRBJ2-5 | TRBV20-1 | NA | NA | CSANARETQYF | TGCAGTGCTAATGCCCGGGAGACCCAGTACTTC
TRBJ1-1 | TRBV5-1 | TRBD1 | NA | CASSWGQGMKAFF | TGCGCCAGCAGCTGGGGACAGGGGATGAAAGCTTTCTTT
TRBJ2-1 | TRBV5-1 | NA | few | CASSFVVAGGEQFF | TGCGCCAGCAGCTTTGTCGTGGCAGGCGGTGAGCAGTTCTTC
TRBJ2-5 | TRBV24-1 | NA | few | CATSAGARETQYF | TGTGCCACCAGTGCGGGGGCCCGGGAGACCCAGTACTTC
TRBJ2-1 | TRBV12-3/TRBV12-4 | TRBD2 | few | CASMFSLGGGNEQFF | TGTGCCAGCATGTTTTCTCTGGGGGGGGGCAATGAGCAGTTCTTC
TRBJ2-1 | TRBV5-1 | NA | many | CASSSVRGLDNEQFF | TGCGCCAGCAGCTCGGTACGGGGACTGGACAATGAGCAGTTCTTC
TRBJ2-5 | TRBV20-1 | TRBD2 | NA | CSAPLAEKGETQYF | TGCAGTGCTCCCCTAGCGGAGAAGGGGGAGACCCAGTACTTC
TRBJ2-7 | TRBV12-3/TRBV12-4 | NA | many | CASSPLGDYEQYF | TGTGCCAGCAGCCCCCTGGGCGACTACGAGCAGTACTTC
TRBJ1-3 | TRBV4-2 | NA | NA | CASSQEEAGGAGNTIYF | TGTGCCAGCAGCCAAGAGGAGGCCGGGGGAGCTGGAAACACCATATATTTT
TRBJ2-5 | TRBV4-3 | NA | few | CASSQDVQIKTQYF | TGCGCCAGCAGCCAAGACGTCCAGATAAAGACCCAGTACTTC